This TCR beta chain is from a study of human T cells and chemical hapten exposure (dated by TCRdb to about 2021). Broadly, across the study: For sensitization, 2% DPC in acetone was applied to a 2 cm by 2 cm area of upper inner arm skin. Blood samples were taken from patients before sensitization (week 0) and then at 2, 6 and about 24 weeks after DPC sensitization. The patient cohort, mostly female, included alopecia areata with under or over 50% scalp involvement, alopecia totalis and alopecia universalis. Libraries were combined into a pool for sequencing, and differences in TCR yield between samples came mainly from small differences in library volumes within the pool. Patch testing on the upper back used Finn chambers containing 0.01% DPC, with scoring done after 6 days according to International Contact Dermatitis Research Group standards. Roughly 30 alopecia patients provided blood for TCR sequencing at one to four time points (pre-sensitization, 2, 6 and 24 weeks). Throughout the roughly 24-week study period, patients were also given weekly therapeutic DPC doses on the scalp. This study followed changes in the peripheral blood TCR repertoire in vivo during primary and secondary sensitization of alopecia patients to the hapten diphenylcyclopropenone (DPC).

From the cysteine up to the phenylalanine, the CDR3 has a length of 15 residues. Kept here is only the CDR3 DNA, which spans 45 bases and is read in frame from base 1. CDR1 PRHDT and CDR2 FYEKMQ are derived from the germline V gene (reference sequence). V is clipped by 2 bases and J by 3 bases, and the sequence between their germline boundaries is 14 bases long. Read against the paper, the sample's time point label means: pre-sensitization, week 0. This sample's treatment or condition label indicates: therapeutic diphenylcyclopropenone sensitization with weekly scalp DPC. At every patch-test visit, the blood draw took place before the patch test was put on. Patients were considered eligible if aged 18 to 70, diagnosed with alopecia and deemed suitable for DPC therapy, and patients were excluded if pregnant. Unfractionated whole blood was collected in Tempus Blood RNA tubes, and total RNA was extracted from that blood.

This clonotype was observed many times. Which antigen it targets is not known. Base quality data are lacking; no much larger clone is found one base away. The paper as a whole reports these results and caveats: DPC sensitization did not change how many TCRs were above 1 in 1000 frequency, and no evidence was found of alterations in global repertoire structure. Repeated subsampling changed both the strength of the expansion versus patch-test correlation and the threshold at which that correlation became significant. Alopecia, a presumed autoimmune disease, was present in all patients, so the immune response of the patients might differ from that of healthy individuals. Significantly more large CDR3 similarity clusters were formed by expanded TCRs than by pre-sensitization or healthy control sets, consistent with antigen-driven responses. Patch test score correlated positively with the number of PT1 expanded TCRs, reaching significance at thresholds 8, 16 and 32 but not at 4.

The library was produced with RACE. Sequencing was carried out with a NextSeq 500. During library preparation, unique molecular identifiers were attached to individual cDNA molecules so that TCRs could be counted quantitatively and reproducibly. From each blood RNA sample, both TCR alpha and TCR beta chains were sequenced. Per the source publication's procedure: The median number of TCRs per sample was some 100,000, ranging from roughly 20,000 to 690,600. The Decombinator software suite was used to annotate V, J and CDR3 in the TCR reads. For PS versus PT1 abundance plots, all samples were subsampled to the same number of TCRs (28,000). TCRs were defined as expanded if absent before sensitization and observed at least eight times at the 2-week time point. The public reads were reprocessed in TCRdb via fastp at Q25 and MiXCR, keeping in-frame beta chains. When rows share a CDR3 protein, they turn into one entry using the most common DNA and genes. Here the V and J calls rest on TCRdb's processing, not on the authors' analysis. This sample is represented by about 42,000 distinct CDR3 sequences; around 12% of them were singletons. In total, the top ten clones hold under 7.5% of the sample.

The clonotype was recovered from a woman aged 25 to 45 with alopecia areata. Some clones in this sample may be carry-over from other donors' samples. Sequenced here: whole blood, sampled in connection with sensitization to the hapten diphenylcyclopropenone (DPC). Here the chain combines TRBV13 and TRBJ2-7, with the D gene call left open. The nucleotide sequence is TGTGCCAGCAGCTTAACAGCGACGACGAACTACGAGCAGTACTTC. This translates into CASSLTATTNYEQYF.